This TCR beta chain was captured in a study of blood T cell repertoires in COVID-19. For the study at large: Some COVID-19 samples were acute and others convalescent; all came from the United States, Italy and Spain. PBMCs, B-cell-depleted T cells, or T cells were the source of the cDNA or gDNA that made up the material.

Source study methods: Estimated nucleated cell counts came from reference gene primer amplification. The repertoire was sequenced with immunoSEQ multiplex PCR; TCRdb's copy has only in-frame clones and lacks some. V, J and clone size derive from that table, while D and trimming were established from the DNA sequence. Here the sample spans tens of thousands of clones, more than 75% being singletons. This TCR came from an elderly woman with active COVID-19. Sequences were obtained from peripheral blood.

The CDR3 loop is CASRVAGEGRTGELFF. The CDR3 DNA reads as TGTGCCAGCAGGGTAGCGGGAGAGGGGAGAACCGGGGAGCTGTTTTTT. This chain links TRBV28 with TRBJ2-2, with 9 positions matching TRBD2. This CDR3 is 16 amino acids long. V lost 6 bases to trimming and J lost 5 bases; unmatched junction nucleotides: 10. Germline V gene data show CDR1 as MDHEN and CDR2 as SYDVKM.